Described below is a single T cell receptor beta chain sequence and its context. The data were taken from a study of T cell changes during pregnancy in multiple sclerosis. The CDR3 sequence is 16 residues long. The germline V gene encodes CDR1 KGHSH and CDR2 LQKENI. J lost 2 bases, V lost 6 bases, and 6 bases had no gene match. Assay used: immunoSEQ multiplex PCR; TCRdb lists only in-frame clones, some missing. This table holds about 74,000 clones, 80% to 90% found once. The starting material was peripheral blood, obtained before pregnancy. The V call is TRBV18, the J call TRBJ2-2; TRBD2 agrees at 10 bases. The sequence derives from a female donor with multiple sclerosis, enrolled in a pregnancy study. This chain's CDR3 is CASSRASGGNTGELFF. In nucleotides, the CDR3 is TGTGCCAGCTCGCGAGCTAGCGGGGGAAACACCGGGGAGCTGTTTTTT.